Presented here are 29 T cell receptor beta chains from one specimen sequenced in a study of human T cells and chemical hapten exposure. TCRdb re-analysed the RACE reads in MiXCR, keeping a single row per CDR3 protein. The repertoire consists of about 73,000 distinct CDR3 sequences, with about 8.5% occurring once and the leading ten covering under 3.5%. The time point is: patch test 2, 6 weeks after DPC sensitization. Treatment given: therapeutic diphenylcyclopropenone sensitization with weekly scalp DPC. Specimen: whole blood, collected in connection with sensitization to the hapten diphenylcyclopropenone (DPC). These receptors all stem from a woman aged 45-59 years with alopecia areata. Some clones in this sample may be carry-over from other donors' samples.

This clonotype has ten or more counts. The chain recombines TRBV19 with TRBJ1-5, with TRBD1 identical over 7 bases. The CDR3 runs to 14 residues. CDR1 and CDR2 from the germline V gene are LNHDA and SQIVND (reference sequence). The junction had 2 bases not matched to a gene; V was cut back by 2 bases and J by 4 bases. CDR3 DNA sequence: TGTGCCAGTAGTATACAGGGGGTAAATCAGCCCCAGCATTTT. This gives the protein CASSIQGVNQPQHF.

This chain uses TRBV12-3 or TRBV12-4 with TRBJ1-6; D gene unclear. The CDR3 spans 12 residues. Trimming left V 10 bases short and J 8 bases short, with 12 bases between. This chain's CDR3 is CATRLGDSPLHF. The CDR3 nucleotides are TGTGCCACCAGGTTGGGTGATTCACCCCTCCACTTT.

This clonotype has more than one count but fewer than ten. The rearrangement joins TRBV11-2 to TRBJ2-7; possibly TRBD2 for D (6 bases). This CDR3 comprises 17 residues. CDR1 and CDR2 from the germline V gene are SGHAT and FQNNGV. The V gene lost 3 bases and the J gene lost 0 bases, with 18 bases spanning the gap. CDR3 nucleotides: TGTGCCAGCAGCTTGGCCCTTAGCGGCCTAAGCTCCTACGAGCAGTACTTC. Its translation is CASSLALSGLSSYEQYF.

In its sample, this clonotype was seen many times. J is TRBJ2-5 and V is TRBV6-1, with TRBD1 as a possible D gene (6 bases). Trimming left V 3 bases short and J 4 bases short, with 6 bases between. The CDR3 sequence is 12 residues long. Germline V gives CDR1 MNHNS, CDR2 SASEGT. This CDR3 is CASSDRGETQYF. As DNA, the CDR3 is TGTGCCAGCAGTGACAGGGGAGAGACCCAGTACTTC.

The V call is TRBV4-1, the J call TRBJ2-3; D might be TRBD1 or TRBD2, each matching 5 bases. The V and J ends lost 1 base and 0 bases respectively, with 14 bases between them. Germline V lookup: CDR1 MGHRA, CDR2 YSYEKL. The CDR3 sequence is 17 residues long. The CDR3 here is CASSQGPPGASTDTQYF. The CDR3 DNA sequence: TGCGCCAGCAGCCAAGGCCCTCCCGGGGCTAGCACAGATACGCAGTATTTT.

This clonotype was observed many times. The chain links TRBV6-5 to TRBJ1-1; TRBD1 agrees at 8 bases. V was pared by 10 bases and J by 6 bases, with 10 bases of the junction left unmatched. CDR1 and CDR2 from the germline V gene are MNHEY and SVGAGI. The CDR3 covers 13 residues. The chain's CDR3 is CAIQRGTGAEAFF. CDR3 bases: TGTGCCATCCAACGCGGGACAGGCGCTGAAGCTTTCTTT.

As to this clonotype: Germline and junction disagree at one end, which may indicate a read error. The chain links TRBV12-3 or TRBV12-4 to TRBJ2-2, with a tentative D call TRBD2 (5 bases). The CDR3 is 13 amino acids. The CDR3 coding sequence is TGTGCCAGCGGTTTAGCAGCGGAGGGGGAGCTGTTTTTT. This gives the protein CASGLAAEGELFF.

The rearrangement links TRBV4-3 to TRBJ2-5; D may be TRBD2 (5 bases). V was clipped by 3 bases and J by 3 bases, with 11 bases between them. Per the germline V gene, CDR1 is LGHNA and CDR2 is YSLEER. The length of the CDR3 is 14 residues. CDR3 nucleotide sequence: TGCGCCAGCAGCCACGGACTGAAAGAAGAGACCCAGTACTTC. It codes for CASSHGLKEETQYF.

This chain joins TRBV2 and TRBJ1-1; D is undetermined. V lost 10 bases and J lost 4, with 10 bases in between. The CDR3 totals 11 residues. Germline-derived CDR1 and CDR2 are SNHLY and FYNNEI. The CDR3 loop reads CAISQFTEAFF. The CDR3 DNA follows: TGTGCCATCTCACAGTTCACTGAAGCTTTCTTT.

V is TRBV6-2 or TRBV6-3 and J is TRBJ1-2; a possible D gene is TRBD1 (6 bases). From germline, CDR1 is MNHEY and CDR2 SVGEGT. Between the trimmed V and J ends, which lost 1 base and 2 bases, there was a span of 8 bases. The CDR3 has 14 residues. The chain's CDR3 is CASSYFTGNYGYTF. Here the CDR3 DNA reads TGTGCCAGCAGTTACTTTACAGGGAACTATGGCTACACCTTC.

This clonotype was observed a handful of times. The chain recombines TRBV5-1 with TRBJ2-3; 7 positions agree with TRBD1. Per the germline V gene, CDR1 is SGHRS and CDR2 is YFSETQ. J gave up 0 bases and V 7 bases, and 11 bases lay outside the gene matches. This CDR3 is 16 amino acids long. CDR3 bases: TGCGCCAGCGTGCGGACAGGCTATTCTAGCACAGATACGCAGTATTTT. Amino acid sequence: CASVRTGYSSTDTQYF.

V usage is TRBV12-3 or TRBV12-4 and J usage is TRBJ1-1; D gene unclear. V was shortened by 2 bases and J by 4 bases, with 8 bases between the two germline ends. There are 13 residues in the CDR3. The DNA of the CDR3 is TGTGCCAGCAGTTTATTGGGATCCACTGAAGCTTTCTTT. This gives the protein CASSLLGSTEAFF.

This clonotype has a count of ten or more. The chain's CDR3 is CSVATDFYGYTF. The CDR3 bases are TGCAGCGTTGCGACGGACTTCTATGGCTACACCTTC. The chain is built from TRBV29-1 and TRBJ1-2, with D unresolved. V lost 4 bases and J lost 4, with 10 bases in between. CDR3 size: 12 residues. Germline V gives CDR1 SQVTM, CDR2 ANQGSEA.

The sample holds a few counts of this clonotype. J is TRBJ2-3 and V is TRBV18; TRBD2 aligns across 9 bases. Germline lookup yields CDR1 KGHSH and CDR2 LQKENI. The CDR3 spans 16 residues. V shed 1 base, J shed 2 bases, and the junction held 4 bases outside the gene matches. CDR3 protein: CASSPLAGENTDTQYF. In DNA, the CDR3 is TGTGCCAGCTCACCACTAGCGGGGGAGAACACAGATACGCAGTATTTT.

V is TRBV6-6 and J is TRBJ2-7; unclear D gene. This CDR3 is 11 amino acids long. Germline V gene data show CDR1 as MNHNY and CDR2 as SVGAGI (reference sequence). Deletions cut 5 bases from V and 2 bases from J, with 4 bases between. The CDR3 protein is CASSAAYEQYF. Here the CDR3 DNA reads TGTGCCAGCAGTGCCGCCTACGAGCAGTACTTC.

This clonotype was detected a few times. This chain connects TRBV6-2 or TRBV6-3 to TRBJ1-5; 11 nucleotides agree with TRBD1. Trimming removed 6 bases from V and 4 bases from J; junction bases left unmatched: 2. Per the germline V gene, CDR1 is MNHEY and CDR2 is SVGEGT. The CDR3 is 14 residues long. The CDR3: CASRGQGVNQPQHF. CDR3 in DNA: TGTGCCAGCAGGGGACAGGGGGTTAATCAGCCCCAGCATTTT.

This clonotype was recorded at least ten times. V is TRBV27 and J is TRBJ2-4, with D unresolved. This CDR3 has 13 amino acids. CDR1 MNHEY and CDR2 SMNVEV come from the germline V gene (reference sequence). The germline V and J ends were trimmed by 6 bases and 5 bases, with 11 bases remaining between them. CDR3: CASRKVTQNIQYF. CDR3 nucleotide sequence: TGTGCCAGCAGAAAAGTCACCCAAAACATTCAGTACTTC.

In its sample, this clonotype was seen many times. The chain recombines TRBV27 with TRBJ2-1; unclear D gene. CDR1 and CDR2 (germline): MNHEY, SMNVEV (reference sequence). The length of the CDR3 is 13 residues. Trimming pared 4 bases from V and 3 bases from J, leaving 7 bases between. The CDR3 DNA follows: TGTGCCAGCAGTTCGGGTCTCTACAATGAGCAGTTCTTC. Translating it yields CASSSGLYNEQFF.

V usage is TRBV6-5 and J usage is TRBJ1-1, with a tentative D call TRBD1 (5 bases). From germline, CDR1 is MNHEY and CDR2 SVGAGI. The CDR3 is 16 residues long. Trimming left V 5 bases short and J 6 bases short, with 22 bases between. CDR3 nucleotide sequence: TGTGCCAGCAGTGGACCACCACAGGAAATTTCTTCTGAAGCTTTCTTT. Translation: CASSGPPQEISSEAFF.

The chain couples TRBV20-1 to TRBJ1-1; D is unclear. V was trimmed by 3 bases and J by 5 bases, leaving 7 bases between them. The CDR3 is 11 residues long. Germline CDR1 reads DFQATT; CDR2 reads SNEGSKA (reference sequence). CDR3 nucleotides: TGCAGTGCTAGTGTGGAGACTGAAGCTTTCTTT. Amino acids: CSASVETEAFF.

The chain couples TRBV4-2 to TRBJ2-7; 8 nucleotides align to TRBD2. This CDR3 comprises 16 residues. Looked up from germline, CDR1 is LGHNA and CDR2 is YNFKEQ. V was clipped by 1 base and J by 5 bases; unmatched bases: 10. The CDR3 sequence is CASSQGVSGGADEQYF. CDR3 nucleotides: TGTGCCAGCAGCCAAGGGGTCTCGGGAGGGGCGGACGAGCAGTACTTC.

The chain carries TRBV28 and TRBJ2-3; maybe TRBD1 (5 bases). Germline loops: CDR1 MDHEN, CDR2 SYDVKM. The CDR3 consists of 14 residues. With 6 bases removed from V and 3 bases from J, the gap between germline ends came to 13 bases. The CDR3 is CASRQGSPTDTQYF. DNA of the CDR3: TGTGCCAGCAGGCAGGGATCTCCTACAGATACGCAGTATTTT.

This clonotype was seen a handful of times. This chain joins TRBV28 and TRBJ1-3; 8 nucleotides align to TRBD1. CDR1 and CDR2 (germline): MDHEN, SYDVKM. J gave up 3 bases and V 2 bases, and 3 bases lay outside the gene matches. The CDR3 extends over 15 amino acids. The CDR3 loop is CASSLTGTGGNTIYF. CDR3 in DNA: TGTGCCAGCAGTTTAACCGGGACAGGTGGAAACACCATATATTTT.

In DNA, the CDR3 is TGTGCCAGCAGTCTTGCACAGGGGAACGGGGAGCTGTTTTTT. It specifies CASSLAQGNGELFF. This chain joins TRBV6-2 or TRBV6-3 and TRBJ2-2; TRBD1 aligns across 7 bases. Per the germline V gene, CDR1 is MNHEY and CDR2 is SVGEGT. This CDR3 contains 14 residues. V lost 5 bases and J lost 7; bases outside the gene matches: 7.

In its sample, this clonotype was seen many times. The CDR3 sequence is CASSADRNTEAFF. The CDR3 DNA follows: TGTGCCAGCTCCGCAGACAGGAACACTGAAGCTTTCTTT. The genes are TRBV18 and TRBJ1-1; a weak D match, TRBD1 (5 bases). CDR1 is KGHSH, CDR2 LQKENI, per germline. This CDR3 is built from 13 residues. Trimming pared 6 bases from V and 1 base from J, leaving 9 bases between.

This clonotype was detected a few times. The chain joins TRBV5-1 to TRBJ1-2; no firm D call. Trimming removed 4 bases from V and 1 base from J, with 14 bases in between. The CDR3 consists of 15 residues. Germline V CDR1 and CDR2: SGHRS, YFSETQ. CDR3 residues: CASSPGRADNYGYTF. Written as DNA, the CDR3 is TGCGCCAGCAGCCCCGGACGGGCGGATAACTATGGCTACACCTTC.

V gene TRBV7-2 combines with J gene TRBJ2-3, with 7 nucleotides matching TRBD2. The CDR3 length is 16 residues. Unmatched junction bases numbered 12, after V lost 6 bases and J lost 3 bases. Germline assignment: CDR1 SGHTA and CDR2 FQGNSA. The CDR3 coding sequence is TGTGCCAGCAGTAGAGGACCCAGCGGGAAAACAGATACGCAGTATTTT. Translating it yields CASSRGPSGKTDTQYF.

This clonotype was seen repeatedly, ten times or more. The chain couples TRBV6-1 to TRBJ1-6, with D possibly TRBD1 on 6 matching bases. CDR1 MNHNS and CDR2 SASEGT come from the germline V gene. The CDR3 is 15 amino acids. V gave up 1 base and J gave up 10 bases, with 14 bases separating them. For the CDR3, the DNA is TGTGCCAGCAGTGAAGGGGGAGGGGGAAAATCACCCCTCCACTTT. It encodes CASSEGGGGKSPLHF.

This clonotype was counted a few times. V is TRBV19 and J is TRBJ2-7; D remains ambiguous. V was pared by 5 bases and J by 6 bases, with 8 bases between. CDR3 length: 11 amino acids. Germline V lookup: CDR1 LNHDA, CDR2 SQIVND (reference sequence). As DNA, the CDR3 is TGTGCCAGTAGTTACGGGCTCGAGCAGTACTTC. Protein product: CASSYGLEQYF.